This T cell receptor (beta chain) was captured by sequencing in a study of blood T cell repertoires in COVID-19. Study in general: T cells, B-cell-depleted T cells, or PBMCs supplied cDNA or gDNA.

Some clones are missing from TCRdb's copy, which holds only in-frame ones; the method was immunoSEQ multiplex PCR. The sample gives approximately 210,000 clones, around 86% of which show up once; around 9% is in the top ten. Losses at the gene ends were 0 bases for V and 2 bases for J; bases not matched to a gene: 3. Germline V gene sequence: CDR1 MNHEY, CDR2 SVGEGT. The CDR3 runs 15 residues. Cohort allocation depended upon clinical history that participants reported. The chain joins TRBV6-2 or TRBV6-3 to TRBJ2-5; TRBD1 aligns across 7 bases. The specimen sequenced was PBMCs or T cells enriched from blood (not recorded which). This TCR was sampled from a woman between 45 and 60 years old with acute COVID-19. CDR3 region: CASSYSGTEQETQYF. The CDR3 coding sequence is TGTGCCAGCAGTTACTCCGGGACAGAGCAAGAGACCCAGTACTTC.